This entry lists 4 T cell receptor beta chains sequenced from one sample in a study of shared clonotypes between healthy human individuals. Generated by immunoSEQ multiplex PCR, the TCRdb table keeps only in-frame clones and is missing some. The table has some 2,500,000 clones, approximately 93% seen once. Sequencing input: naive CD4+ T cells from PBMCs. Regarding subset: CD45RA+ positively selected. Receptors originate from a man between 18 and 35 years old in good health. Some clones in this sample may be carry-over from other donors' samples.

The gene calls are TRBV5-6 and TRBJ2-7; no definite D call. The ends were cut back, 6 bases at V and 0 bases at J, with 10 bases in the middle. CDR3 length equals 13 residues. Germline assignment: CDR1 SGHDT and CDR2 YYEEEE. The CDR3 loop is CASMGPSSYEQYF. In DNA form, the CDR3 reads TGTGCCAGCATGGGTCCAAGCTCCTACGAGCAGTACTTC.

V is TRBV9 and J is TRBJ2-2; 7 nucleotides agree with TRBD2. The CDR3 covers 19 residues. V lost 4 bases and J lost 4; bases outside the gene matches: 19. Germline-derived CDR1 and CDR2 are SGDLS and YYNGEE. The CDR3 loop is CASSPGGGSKLWSTGELFF. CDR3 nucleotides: TGTGCCAGCAGCCCCGGAGGCGGGAGTAAGTTGTGGAGCACCGGGGAGCTGTTTTTT.

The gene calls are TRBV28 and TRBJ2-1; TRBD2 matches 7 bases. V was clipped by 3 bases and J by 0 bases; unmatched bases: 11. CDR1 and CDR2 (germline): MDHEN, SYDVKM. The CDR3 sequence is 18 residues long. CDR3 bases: TGTGCCAGCAGTTTTCGTAACCCGGGACTAAGCTCCTACAATGAGCAGTTCTTC. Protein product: CASSFRNPGLSSYNEQFF.

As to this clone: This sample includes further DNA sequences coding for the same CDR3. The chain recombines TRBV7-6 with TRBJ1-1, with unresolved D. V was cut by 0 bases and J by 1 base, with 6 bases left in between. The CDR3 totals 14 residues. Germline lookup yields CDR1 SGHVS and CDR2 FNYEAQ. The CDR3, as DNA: TGTGCCAGCAGCTTAGCGGCCGGGAACACTGAAGCTTTCTTT. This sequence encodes CASSLAAGNTEAFF. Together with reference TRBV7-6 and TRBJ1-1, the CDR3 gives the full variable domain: GAGVSQSPRYKVTKRGQDVALRCDPISGHVSLYWYRQALGQGPEFLTYFNYEAQQDKSGLPNDRFSAERPEGSISTLTIQRTEQRDSAMYRCASSLAAGNTEAFFGQGTRLTVV.